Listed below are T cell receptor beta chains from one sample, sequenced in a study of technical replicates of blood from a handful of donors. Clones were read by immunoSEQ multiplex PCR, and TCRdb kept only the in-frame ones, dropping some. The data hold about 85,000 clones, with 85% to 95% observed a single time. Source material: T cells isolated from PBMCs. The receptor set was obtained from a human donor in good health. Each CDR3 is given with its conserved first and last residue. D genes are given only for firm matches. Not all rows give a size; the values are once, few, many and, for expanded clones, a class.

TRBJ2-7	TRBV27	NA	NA	TGTGCCAGCAGTTTTAGGGGGGGTAGAGTCTACGAGCAGTACTTC	CASSFRGGRVYEQYF
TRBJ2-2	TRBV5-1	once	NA	NA	CASSFGPGGTGELFF
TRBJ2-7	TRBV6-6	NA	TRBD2	TGTGCCAGCAGTTCGACTAGCGGGCAGACCTACGAGCAGTACTTC	CASSSTSGQTYEQYF
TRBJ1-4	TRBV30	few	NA	TGTGCCTGGAGTTTGACAGCCGGGGGACTGTTTTTT	CAWSLTAGGLFF
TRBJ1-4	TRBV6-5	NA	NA	TGTGCCAGCAGTTACCGGGTGACGGATGAAAAACTGTTTTTT	CASSYRVTDEKLFF
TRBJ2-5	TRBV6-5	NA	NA	TGTGCCACCCGGGGACAAGAGACCCAGTACTTC	CATRGQETQYF
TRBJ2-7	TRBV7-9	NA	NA	TGTGCCAGCAGCTTAGTCCAATACGAGCAGTACTTC	CASSLVQYEQYF
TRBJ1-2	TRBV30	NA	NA	TGTGCCTGGAGTCCCTGGGGGACACCAACAAACTATGGCTACACCTTC	CAWSPWGTPTNYGYTF
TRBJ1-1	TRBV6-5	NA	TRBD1	TGTGCCAGCAGTTCGGGACAGGGCGTTGGAGCTTTCTTT	CASSSGQGVGAFF
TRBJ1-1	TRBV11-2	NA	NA	TGTGCCAGCAGCCCCATCTCTACGAACACTGAAGCTTTCTTT	CASSPISTNTEAFF
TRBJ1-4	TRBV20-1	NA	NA	TGCAGCGGGGGAGGGAGTGAAAAACTGTTTTTT	CSGGGSEKLFF
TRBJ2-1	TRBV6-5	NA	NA	TGTGCCAGCCTAGCGATGACAGGGTTGGGCAATGAGCAGTTCTTC	CASLAMTGLGNEQFF
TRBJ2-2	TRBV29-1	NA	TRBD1	TGCAGCGGGAAGGGGACAGGGGATCTTTACGGGGAGCTGTTTTTT	CSGKGTGDLYGELFF
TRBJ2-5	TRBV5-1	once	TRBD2	TGCGCCAGCAGCTATGAGCGGGGTCAAGAGACCCAGTACTTC	CASSYERGQETQYF
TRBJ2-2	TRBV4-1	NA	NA	TGCGCCAGCAGGGAGGTCGTTCACACCGGGGAGCTGTTTTTT	CASREVVHTGELFF
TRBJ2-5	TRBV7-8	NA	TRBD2	TGTGCCAGCTGTCGTGGGGGGGATCAAGAGACCCAGTACTTC	CASCRGGDQETQYF
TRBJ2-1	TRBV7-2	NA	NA	TGTGCCAGCAGCTTCGTAGCGGCCTCCTACAATGAGCAGTTCTTC	CASSFVAASYNEQFF
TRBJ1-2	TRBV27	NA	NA	TGTGCCAGTTCCGACTTAGGGACACCGAAACGGGAAGATGGCTACACCTTC	CASSDLGTPKREDGYTF
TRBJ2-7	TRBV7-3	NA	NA	TGTGCCAGCAGCTTATCGGCAGGGCTTTTGCAGTACTTC	CASSLSAGLLQYF
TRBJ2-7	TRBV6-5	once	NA	TGTGCCAGCAGTTCACGTACAGGGTGGAACTCCTACGAGCAGTACTTC	CASSSRTGWNSYEQYF
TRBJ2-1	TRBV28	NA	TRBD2	TGTGCCAGCAGTCGCCGGGACTATAACAATGAGCAGTTCTTC	CASSRRDYNNEQFF
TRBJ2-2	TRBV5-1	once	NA	TGCGCCAGCAGCTTGGAAGGGAGGACCGGGGAGCTGTTTTTT	CASSLEGRTGELFF
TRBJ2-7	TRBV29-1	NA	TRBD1	TGCAGCGTTGAATGGGACAGGGGAGGTTGGTACGAGCAGTACTTC	CSVEWDRGGWYEQYF
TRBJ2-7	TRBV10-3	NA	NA	TGTGCCATGGGGAGCTACGAGCAGTACTTC	CAMGSYEQYF
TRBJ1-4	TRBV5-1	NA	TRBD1	TGCGCCAGCAGGTCCGGGACAGGGAGCTCGAATAATGAAAAACTGTTTTTT	CASRSGTGSSNNEKLFF
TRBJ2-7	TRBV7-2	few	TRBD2	TGTGCCAGCAGCTCGGGGGGAGGAGCCTACGAGCAGTACTTC	CASSSGGGAYEQYF
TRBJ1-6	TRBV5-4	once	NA	TGTGCCAGCAGCTTGGAGCTGGGGGCGTTCGGCAATTCACCCCTCCACTTT	CASSLELGAFGNSPLHF
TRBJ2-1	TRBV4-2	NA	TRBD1	TGTGCCAGCAGCCAAGTGACAGGGCGCGATGAGCAGTTCTTC	CASSQVTGRDEQFF
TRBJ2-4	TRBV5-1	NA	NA	TGCGCCAGCAGCTTGGCCATCAGGGGAAGATACATTCAGTACTTC	CASSLAIRGRYIQYF
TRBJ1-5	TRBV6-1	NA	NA	TGTGCCAGCAGTGAAGTGGGGCTTAGCAATCAGCCCCAGCATTTT	CASSEVGLSNQPQHF
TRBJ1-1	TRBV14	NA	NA	TGTGCCAGCAGCCCCCGACGGGGGGGGACTGAAGCTTTCTTT	CASSPRRGGTEAFF
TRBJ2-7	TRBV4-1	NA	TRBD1	TGCGCCAGCACGAGGGGACAGGGGGAAGGCGAGCAGTACTTC	CASTRGQGEGEQYF
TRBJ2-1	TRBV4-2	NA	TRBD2	TGTGCCAGCAGCCCGCCGACTAGCGGGTCGAACAATGAGCAGTTCTTC	CASSPPTSGSNNEQFF
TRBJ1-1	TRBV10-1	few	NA	TGCGCCAGCAGTGAATCGGGGGGACTGAACACTGAAGCTTTCTTT	CASSESGGLNTEAFF
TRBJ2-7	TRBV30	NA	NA	TGTGCCTGGAGTCCGACGGGGGACGGACACTCCTACGAGCAGTACTTC	CAWSPTGDGHSYEQYF
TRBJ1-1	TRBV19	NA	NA	TGTGCCAGTAGTATACAGGCCTATGAGGGCACTGAAGCTTTCTTT	CASSIQAYEGTEAFF
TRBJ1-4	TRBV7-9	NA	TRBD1	TGTGCCAGCAGTCCCGGACAGGCAACTAATGAAAAACTGTTTTTT	CASSPGQATNEKLFF
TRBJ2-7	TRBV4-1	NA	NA	TGCGCCAGCAGCCAAACCTTCCAGATGGTTGTCTCCTACGAGCAGTACTTC	CASSQTFQMVVSYEQYF
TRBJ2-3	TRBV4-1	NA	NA	TGCGCCAGCAGCCAAGAGGGGGGTGGCACAGATACGCAGTATTTT	CASSQEGGGTDTQYF
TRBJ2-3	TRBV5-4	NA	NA	TGTGCCAGCAGCCCACGACAGGTACCCCCGTATTATTTT	CASSPRQVPPYYF
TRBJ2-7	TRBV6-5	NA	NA	TGTGCCAGCAGTTACTCGCAGGGGGGCTACGAGCAGTACTTC	CASSYSQGGYEQYF
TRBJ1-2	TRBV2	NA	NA	TGTGCCAGCAGCTACAGGGCCAACTATGGCTACACCTTC	CASSYRANYGYTF
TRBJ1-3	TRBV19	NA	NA	TGTGCCAGTAGTATAGACAGCTCTGGAAACACCATATATTTT	CASSIDSSGNTIYF
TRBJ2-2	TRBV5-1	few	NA	TGCGCCAGCAGCCCGCGGGCGTCCGACGGGGAGCTGTTTTTT	CASSPRASDGELFF
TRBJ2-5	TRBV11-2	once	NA	TGTGCCAGCAGCCTCACTACGTGGATTCAAGAGACCCAGTACTTC	CASSLTTWIQETQYF